This T cell receptor (beta chain) stems from a study of blood T cell repertoires in COVID-19. Study summary: From T cells, B-cell-depleted T cells, or PBMCs came the material, which was cDNA or gDNA.

TCRdb's table, derived via immunoSEQ multiplex PCR, lists solely in-frame clones and lacks some. Seen here are some 260,000 clones, 85% to 90% observed once, and the top ten hold about 0.99%. The sequencing sample was made of peripheral blood. The sequence was collected from a woman aged 40 to 50 who had recovered from COVID-19.

CDR3 residues: CAISPSGGPFGTEAFF. The CDR3 DNA reads as TGTGCCATCAGCCCCTCAGGAGGGCCATTTGGGACTGAAGCTTTCTTT. The chain combines TRBV10-3 with TRBJ1-1; D not resolved. The germline V gene encodes CDR1 ENHRY and CDR2 SYGVKD. With 6 bases removed from V and 5 bases from J, the gap between germline ends came to 22 bases. The length of the CDR3 is 16 residues.